This T cell receptor (beta chain) was sequenced during a study of T cell clones after liver transplantation. Study-level information: TCRbeta sequencing after a pre-transplant mixed lymphocyte reaction identified graft-donor-reactive clones, later tracked in post-transplant blood. Whole-study findings and limits: Graft donor-reactive T cells may have migrated into the graft rather than being deleted. Post-transplant time points were not standardized, so conclusions are preliminary.

With 5 bases clipped from V and 5 bases from J, the junction kept 8 bases outside the gene matches. CDR3 size: 14 residues. Germline V gives CDR1 MNHEY, CDR2 SMNVEV (reference sequence). On this clone: Its antigen is undetermined.

The assay was immunoSEQ multiplex PCR, and TCRdb's table has in-frame clones only and misses some. The repertoire consists of about 20,000 clones, with 78% occurring once and the leading ten covering around a third. Material: CD8+ T cells from blood, obtained 54 months after liver transplant. This rearrangement joins TRBV27 to TRBJ2-7, with 8 bases lining up with TRBD2. This TCR came from a human patient who received a liver transplant. A share of the T cells may be of graft donor origin. The CDR3 nucleotides are TGTGCCAGCAGTCCAACTCCGGGGGGGGACGAGCAGTACTTC. Encoded protein: CASSPTPGGDEQYF.